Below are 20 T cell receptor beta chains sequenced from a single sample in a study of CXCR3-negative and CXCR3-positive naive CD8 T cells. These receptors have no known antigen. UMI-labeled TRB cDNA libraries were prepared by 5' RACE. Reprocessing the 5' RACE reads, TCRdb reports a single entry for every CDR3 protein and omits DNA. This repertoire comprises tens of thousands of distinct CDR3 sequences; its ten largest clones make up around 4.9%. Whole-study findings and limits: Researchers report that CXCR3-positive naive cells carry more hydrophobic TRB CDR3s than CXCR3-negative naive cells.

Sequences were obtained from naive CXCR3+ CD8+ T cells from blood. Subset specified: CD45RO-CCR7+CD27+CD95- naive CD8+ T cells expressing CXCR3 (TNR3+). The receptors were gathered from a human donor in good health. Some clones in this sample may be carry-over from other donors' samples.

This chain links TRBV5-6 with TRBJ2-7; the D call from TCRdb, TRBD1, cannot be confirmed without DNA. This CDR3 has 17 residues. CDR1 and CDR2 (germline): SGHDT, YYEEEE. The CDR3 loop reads CASSLEGQGLPAYEQYF.

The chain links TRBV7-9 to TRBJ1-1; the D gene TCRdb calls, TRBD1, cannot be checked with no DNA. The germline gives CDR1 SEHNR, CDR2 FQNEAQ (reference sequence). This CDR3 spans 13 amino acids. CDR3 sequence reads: CASSSSLNTEAFF.

The CDR3 loop reads CASSLEGRVPYEQYF. The chain joins TRBV7-9 to TRBJ2-7; as DNA is missing, the TRBD1 call by TCRdb cannot be tested. CDR1 is SEHNR, CDR2 FQNEAQ, per germline (reference sequence). The CDR3 loop spans 15 amino acids.

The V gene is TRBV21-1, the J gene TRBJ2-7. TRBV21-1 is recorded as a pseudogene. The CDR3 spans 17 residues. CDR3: CASSLRGEGMTSYEQYF.

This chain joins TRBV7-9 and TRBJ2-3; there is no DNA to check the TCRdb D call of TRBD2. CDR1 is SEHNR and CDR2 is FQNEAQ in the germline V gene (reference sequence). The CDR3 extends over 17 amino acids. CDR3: CASSLIPGLADTDTQYF. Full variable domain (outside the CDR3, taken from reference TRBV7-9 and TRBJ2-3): DTGVSQNPRHKITKRGQNVTFRCDPISEHNRLYWYRQTLGQGPEFLTYFQNEAQLEKSRLLSDRFSAERPKGSFSTLEIQRTEQGDSAMYLCASSLIPGLADTDTQYFGPGTRLTVL.

CDR3 residues: CASSDSGGPDKRYF. The chain has TRBV6-1 and TRBJ2-3; absent DNA, TCRdb's TRBD2 call cannot be checked. This CDR3 is built from 14 residues. Per germline, CDR1 MNHNS and CDR2 SASEGT.

CDR3 protein: CASSLLAGDTGELFF. This chain joins TRBV7-3 and TRBJ2-2; the D gene TCRdb calls, TRBD2, cannot be checked with no DNA. The CDR3 covers 15 residues. Germline CDR1 is SGHTA and CDR2 is FQGTGA.

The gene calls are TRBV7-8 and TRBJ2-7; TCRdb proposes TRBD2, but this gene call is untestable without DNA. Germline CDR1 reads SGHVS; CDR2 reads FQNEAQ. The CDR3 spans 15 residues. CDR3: CASSPSGELSYEQYF.

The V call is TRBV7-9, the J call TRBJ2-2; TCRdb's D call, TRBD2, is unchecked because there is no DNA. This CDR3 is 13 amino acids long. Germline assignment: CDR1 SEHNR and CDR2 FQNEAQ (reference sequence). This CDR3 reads CASSLIADGELFF.

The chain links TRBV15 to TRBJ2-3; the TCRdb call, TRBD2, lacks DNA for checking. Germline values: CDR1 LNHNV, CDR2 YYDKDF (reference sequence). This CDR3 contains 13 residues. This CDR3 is CATSRVAGDTQYF.

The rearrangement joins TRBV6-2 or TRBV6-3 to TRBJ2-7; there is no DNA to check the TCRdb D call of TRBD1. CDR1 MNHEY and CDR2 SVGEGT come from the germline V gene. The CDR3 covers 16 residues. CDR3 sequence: CASSPQVSRSSYEQYF.

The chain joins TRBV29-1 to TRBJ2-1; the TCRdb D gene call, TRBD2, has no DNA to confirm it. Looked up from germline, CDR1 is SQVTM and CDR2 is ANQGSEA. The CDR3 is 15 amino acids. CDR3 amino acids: CSARGDSRGYNEQFF.

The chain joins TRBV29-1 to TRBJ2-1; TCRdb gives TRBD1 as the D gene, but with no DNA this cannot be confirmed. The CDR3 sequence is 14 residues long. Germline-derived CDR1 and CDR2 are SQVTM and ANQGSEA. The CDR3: CSVDLGQGYNEQFF.

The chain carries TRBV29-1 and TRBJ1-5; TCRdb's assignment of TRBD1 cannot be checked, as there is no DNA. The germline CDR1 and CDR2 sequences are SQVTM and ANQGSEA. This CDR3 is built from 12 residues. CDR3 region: CSVEDQGGPQHF.

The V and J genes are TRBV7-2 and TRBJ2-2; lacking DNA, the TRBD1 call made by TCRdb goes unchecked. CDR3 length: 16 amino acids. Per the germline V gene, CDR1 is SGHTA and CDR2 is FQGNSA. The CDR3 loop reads CASSLGRQGGIGELFF.

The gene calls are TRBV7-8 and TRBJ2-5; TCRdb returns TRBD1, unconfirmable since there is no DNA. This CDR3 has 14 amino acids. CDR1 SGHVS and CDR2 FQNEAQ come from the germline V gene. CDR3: CASSQSGGAETQYF.

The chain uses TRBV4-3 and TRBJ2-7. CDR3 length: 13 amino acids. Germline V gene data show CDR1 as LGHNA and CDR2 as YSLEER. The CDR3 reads CASSQGLPYEQYF.

The CDR3 is CASSYMMNTGELFF. The chain has TRBV6-2 or TRBV6-3 and TRBJ2-2. In germline, CDR1 is MNHEY, CDR2 SVGEGT. This CDR3 has 14 amino acids.

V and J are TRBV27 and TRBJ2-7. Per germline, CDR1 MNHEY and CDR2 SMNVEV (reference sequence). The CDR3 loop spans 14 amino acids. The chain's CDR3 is CASSFAIPPDEQYF.

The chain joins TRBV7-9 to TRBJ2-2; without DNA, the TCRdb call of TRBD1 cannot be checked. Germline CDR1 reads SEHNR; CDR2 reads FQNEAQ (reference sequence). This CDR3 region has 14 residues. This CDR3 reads CASSPEGQDGELFF. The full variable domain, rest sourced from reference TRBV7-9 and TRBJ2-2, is DTGVSQNPRHKITKRGQNVTFRCDPISEHNRLYWYRQTLGQGPEFLTYFQNEAQLEKSRLLSDRFSAERPKGSFSTLEIQRTEQGDSAMYLCASSPEGQDGELFFGEGSRLTVL.